The 16 T cell receptor beta chains listed next were all sequenced from one sample in a study of T cells in Graves' hyperthyroidism and ophthalmopathy. RNA transcripts yielded amplified TCR beta CDR3 regions. The HTBI set primed first-round TCR CDR3 RT-PCR. In TCRdb, the multiplex PCR reads were re-called with MiXCR into one record per CDR3 protein. The sample consists of about 380,000 distinct CDR3 sequences, less than 15% of them appearing once. What was sequenced was blood. All receptors come from a man aged 25 to 45 with Graves' hyperthyroidism that later progressed to Graves' ophthalmopathy.

Details on this clonotype: This may arise from a read error, as a much more abundant clone is one base away. V and J are TRBV3-1 and TRBJ2-7, with no clear D. Germline V gene sequence: CDR1 LGHDT, CDR2 YNNKEL (reference sequence). This CDR3 spans 11 amino acids. CDR3 sequence reads: CANSQDIEQYF. The CDR3 DNA is TGTGCCAACAGCCAAGATATCGAGCAGTACTTC.

On this clonotype itself: A much larger clone lies a single base off, so this may be a read error. The chain carries TRBV29-1 and TRBJ2-1, with a tentative D call TRBD1 (5 bases). The CDR3 extends over 14 amino acids. V dropped 4 bases and J dropped 0 bases, with 10 bases sitting between them. From germline, CDR1 is SQVTM and CDR2 ANQGSEA. This CDR3 reads CSVGVDSSYNEQFF. DNA for the CDR3: TGCAGCGTTGGTGTCGACAGCTCCTACAATGAGCAGTTCTTC.

The table lists this clonotype with a few counts. The gene calls are TRBV4-1 and TRBJ2-7; 10 nucleotides align to TRBD2. V dropped 2 bases and J dropped 3; count of bases not matched to a gene: 4. Germline lookup yields CDR1 MGHRA and CDR2 YSYEKL. The CDR3 sequence is 15 residues long. This CDR3 reads CASSQSSGGGYEQYF. The CDR3 region has the DNA TGCGCCAGCAGCCAATCCAGCGGGGGGGGCTACGAGCAGTACTTC.

This clonotype has only a few counts. The chain carries TRBV20-1 and TRBJ2-1; 7 bases align to TRBD2. The CDR3 spans 15 residues. CDR1 is DFQATT and CDR2 is SNEGSKA in the germline V gene (reference sequence). Trimming removed 3 bases from V and 6 bases from J; junction bases left unmatched: 11. The CDR3, as DNA: TGCAGTGCTAGGTCATGGACTAGTTTACCCAATGAGCAGTTCTTC. It is translated as CSARSWTSLPNEQFF.

In this sample, this clonotype turned up many times. The chain joins TRBV28 to TRBJ2-7, with 9 bases lining up with TRBD2. The ends lost 5 bases at V and 4 bases at J; junction bases unmatched: 9. Per the germline V gene, CDR1 is MDHEN and CDR2 is SYDVKM. The CDR3 runs 15 residues. CDR3 DNA sequence: TGTGCCAGCAGTAGCCCCCCTAGCGGGGAATACGAGCAGTACTTC. Its translation: CASSSPPSGEYEQYF. The variable domain in full, with the rest retrieved from reference TRBV28 and TRBJ2-7, is DVKVTQSSRYLVKRTGEKVFLECVQDMDHENMFWYRQDPGLGLRLIYFSYDVKMKEKGDIPEGYSVSREKKERFSLILESASTNQTSMYLCASSSPPSGEYEQYFGPGTRLTVT.

This clonotype has just a few counts. This rearrangement joins TRBV4-1 to TRBJ1-5; no clear D gene. Per germline, CDR1 MGHRA and CDR2 YSYEKL. This CDR3 has 18 residues. V was cut by 4 bases and J by 3 bases, with 22 bases left in between. CDR3 nucleotide sequence: TGCGCCAGCAGCCGCCTACCCGCCCTGCAGGTGGCCAATCAGCCCCAGCATTTT. This encodes CASSRLPALQVANQPQHF.

At least ten counts were recorded for this clonotype. In nucleotides, the CDR3 is TGTGCCATCAGCCACAGGAGCTTTAACTATGGCTACACCTTC. This encodes CAISHRSFNYGYTF. This chain links TRBV10-3 with TRBJ1-2, with a tentative D call TRBD1 (5 bases). The CDR3 contains 14 residues. Germline V gives CDR1 ENHRY, CDR2 SYGVKD. The V gene lost 6 bases and the J gene lost 1 base, with 12 bases spanning the gap.

The table lists this clonotype with a few counts. The V and J genes are TRBV12-3 or TRBV12-4 and TRBJ2-1; 7 nucleotides agree with TRBD2. This CDR3 is 18 amino acids long. V gave up 0 bases and J gave up 2 bases; unmatched junction bases: 10. The CDR3 region is CASSLARGWRSAYNEQFF. CDR3 bases: TGTGCCAGCAGTTTAGCGCGGGGGTGGCGATCGGCCTACAATGAGCAGTTCTTC.

This clonotype was counted only a few times. The chain is built from TRBV30 and TRBJ2-1; 8 bases are a match to TRBD2. Trimming removed 5 bases from V and 8 bases from J; junction bases left unmatched: 14. This CDR3 has 15 amino acids. From germline, CDR1 is GTSNPN and CDR2 SVGIG (reference sequence). The CDR3 DNA reads as TGTGCCTGGGATAGCGGGGTATCACGTGCGGATGAGCAGTTCTTC. It encodes CAWDSGVSRADEQFF. The whole variable domain, filled in from reference TRBV30 and TRBJ2-1, reads SQTIHQWPATLVQPVGSPLSLECTVEGTSNPNLYWYRQAAGRGLQLLFYSVGIGQISSEVPQNLSASRPQDRQFILSSKKLLLSDSGFYLCAWDSGVSRADEQFFGPGTRLTVL.

This clonotype has more than one count but fewer than ten. The gene calls are TRBV11-2 and TRBJ2-1; 8 bases are shared with TRBD2. The CDR3 contains 16 residues. Germline V gene sequence: CDR1 SGHAT, CDR2 FQNNGV. Germline trimming cut 1 base from V and 4 bases from J; bases unmatched to any gene: 6. The DNA of the CDR3 is TGTGCCAGCAGCTTAGCCCAGCGGGGGAGGTACAATGAGCAGTTCTTC. It codes for CASSLAQRGRYNEQFF.

This clonotype was observed a handful of times. V gene TRBV14 combines with J gene TRBJ2-7; weak D call: TRBD1 (6 bases). The CDR3 totals 15 residues. In germline, CDR1 is SGHDN, CDR2 FVKESK. V was trimmed by 4 bases and J by 6 bases, leaving 19 bases between them. As DNA, the CDR3 is TGTGCCAGCAGCCTTATTGACAGGCTGGGTGGCGAGCAGTACTTC. As protein: CASSLIDRLGGEQYF.

At least ten counts were recorded for this clonotype. The rearrangement links TRBV12-3 or TRBV12-4 to TRBJ1-2; 8 nucleotides align to TRBD1. Losses at the gene ends were 5 bases for V and 6 bases for J; bases not matched to a gene: 8. This CDR3 region has 14 residues. The CDR3 nucleotides read TGTGCCAGCAGTCCCCGGGGGACAGGTAATGGCTACACCTTC. It codes for CASSPRGTGNGYTF.

This clonotype was observed at least ten times. V is TRBV20-1 and J is TRBJ2-3; D is perhaps TRBD1 (5 bases). V lost 7 bases and J 5 bases, leaving 13 bases between the germline ends. Germline CDR1 reads DFQATT; CDR2 reads SNEGSKA (reference sequence). The CDR3 totals 12 residues. CDR3 sequence (DNA): TGCAGTGTTAGGGGATGGGGAGATACGCAGTATTTT. Translation: CSVRGWGDTQYF.

A remark on this clonotype: Since a much larger clone is just one base distant, this may be a read error. This chain connects TRBV9 to TRBJ2-1; possible D gene TRBD1, 5 bases. Germline V gene lookup returns CDR1 SGDLS and CDR2 YYNGEE. This CDR3 has 14 residues. The V end was cut by 4 bases, the J end by 6 bases, with 14 bases between. CDR3: CASSLRRACNEQFF. The CDR3 nucleotides are TGTGCCAGCAGCTTACGCAGGGCCTGCAATGAGCAGTTCTTC.

The chain links TRBV4-1 to TRBJ2-3, with D tentatively TRBD1 or TRBD2 (5 bases each). Trimming stripped 4 bases from V and 6 bases from J, with 14 bases between. This CDR3 contains 14 residues. Germline loops: CDR1 MGHRA, CDR2 YSYEKL. The CDR3 reads CASSRDRGYDTQYF. CDR3 coding DNA: TGCGCCAGCAGCCGAGATCGGGGCTATGATACGCAGTATTTT.

This clonotype has at least ten counts. The V gene is TRBV3-1, the J gene TRBJ2-2; no definite D call. In germline, CDR1 is LGHDT, CDR2 YNNKEL (reference sequence). V was pared by 1 base and J by 7 bases, with 1 base between. The CDR3 is 11 residues long. CDR3 loop: CASSQGGELFF. CDR3 in DNA: TGTGCCAGCAGCCAAGGCGGGGAGCTGTTTTTT. Using reference TRBV3-1 and TRBJ2-2 for the parts outside the CDR3, the full variable domain is DTAVSQTPKYLVTQMGNDKSIKCEQNLGHDTMYWYKQDSKKFLKIMFSYNNKELIINETVPNRFSPKSPDKAHLNLHINSLELGDSAVYFCASSQGGELFFGEGSRLTVL.